Below, one T cell receptor beta chain is given with its context. Its cognate antigen has yet to be identified. No base-level quality is on record; no much larger clone is a single base apart. The data were obtained in a study of blood T cell repertoires in COVID-19 (dated by TCRdb to about 2020). As for the study more broadly: Samples covering the acute and convalescent phases of COVID-19 were provided by collaborators in the United States, Italy and Spain. The prospective study material was composed of cDNA or gDNA derived from T cells, B-cell-depleted T cells, or PBMCs. The dataset comprised deeply sampled blood TCRbeta repertoires from subjects exposed to, actively infected with, or recovered from COVID-19. A freely available public database, intended as a resource for researchers studying the immune response to SARS-CoV-2, is where the repertoires were released. Where available, HLA class I and class II types were taken from metadata supplied by the sample provider and were not determined by assay-based typing. The samples were drawn from the first 160 participants of the ongoing ImmuneRACE study and from more than 1,000 subjects provided by 6 global collaborators. Sample metadata almost always included a de-identified subject ID, COVID-19 status, age in years and sex.

TCRbeta CDR3 regions were amplified from genomic DNA using the immunoSEQ Assay, a bias-controlled multiplex PCR. The original methods were these. The number of nucleated cells in each sample was estimated by amplification of reference gene primers within the assay. Sequence reads were collapsed and filtered to measure the absolute abundance of every unique TCRbeta CDR3 rearrangement. For each sample, productive Simpson clonality was calculated as the square root of Simpson's diversity index over productive rearrangements. The source is immuneACCESS, and TCRdb retained only in-frame sequences with V and J called. Part of the clones is not carried over; for the studies checked, unresolved V genes explain less than half of this, and the remainder is unexplained. The V and J calls and the clone size are those of that table, but D and trimming were determined from the DNA. The sample contains a few hundred thousand clones, approximately 90% of them found a single time. More than 0.8% of the sample is taken by the ten largest.

What the research found in general, with its limitations: The amount of clinical and demographic metadata varied by source and participant and was provided uncurated.

In the prospective study, participants were about 18 to 90 years old, resided in approximately 25 geographic areas of the United States, and were enrolled through a virtual design. Cohort assignment in the prospective study relied on participant-reported clinical history from a screening survey and a study questionnaire. Recovered participants in ImmuneRACE Cohort 3 were defined as having two consecutive negative NP/OP PCR tests, clearance from a healthcare professional, or resolution of symptoms. Each participant in the prospective study had whole blood, serum and a nasopharyngeal or oropharyngeal swab collected by mobile phlebotomists. Participants in the prospective study had the option to provide additional blood draws and questionnaires over a 2-month period. Before DNA extraction, blood samples from the prospective study were shipped at room temperature or frozen. A distance of 5 bases separates the germline ends of V and J, which lose 6 bases and 6 bases respectively. From the germline V gene (reference sequence), CDR1 is WNHNN and CDR2 is SYGVQD. Taken from cysteine to phenylalanine, the CDR3 has 10 residues. The CDR3 DNA has 30 bases and is translated from base 1.

The chain is encoded by TRBV10-1 joined to TRBJ1-1; a confident D gene designation cannot be given. Source material: PBMCs or T cells enriched from blood (not recorded which). The receptor comes from a young man who had recovered from COVID-19. The CDR3 protein: CASSVSEAFF. Here is the DNA: TGCGCCAGCAGCGTCTCTGAAGCTTTCTTT.